The T cell receptor (beta chain) described here comes from a study of PD-1 blockade in classical Hodgkin lymphoma. The repertoire was sequenced with immunoSEQ multiplex PCR; TCRdb's copy has only in-frame clones and lacks some. The sample shows 50,000 to 65,000 clones, roughly 91% of them seen only once. This CDR3 region has 13 residues. Trimming left V 0 bases short and J 10 bases short, with 7 bases between. Germline CDR1 is SEHNR and CDR2 is FQNEAQ (reference sequence). Following autologous stem cell transplantation, relapse occurred in every patient, and exposure to brentuximab vedotin varied. The rearrangement joins TRBV7-9 to TRBJ1-6; unclear D gene. Sequencing used peripheral blood mononuclear cells (PBMCs), obtained before the second cycle of nivolumab. This TCR derives from a human donor with classical Hodgkin lymphoma. In DNA form, the CDR3 reads TGTGCCAGCAGCTTAGCGCAGATGTCACCCCTCCACTTT. Residues: CASSLAQMSPLHF.